Included here is one T cell receptor (beta chain) sequence, with context. Authors' methods: Amplification of reference gene primers provided the estimated nucleated cell counts. TCRdb keeps only in-frame clones here, not all; method: immunoSEQ multiplex PCR. V and J calls and clone size are those listed in that table; D and trimming were worked out from the DNA. The sample includes some 290,000 clones, roughly 90% of them seen just once. The data were taken from a study of blood T cell repertoires in COVID-19. On the study more broadly: PBMCs, B-cell-depleted T cells, or T cells were the source of the cDNA or gDNA that made up the material.

Germline V gives CDR1 KGHDR, CDR2 SFDVKD. The CDR3 is made up of 14 amino acids. The J segment lost 2 bases and the V segment lost 9 bases, leaving 4 bases of the junction unmatched. Seattle patients were enrolled while actively infected and followed longitudinally. The sequence was obtained from a woman under 40 with COVID-19, enrolled during active disease. The gene calls are TRBV24-1 and TRBJ2-1; the match to TRBD2 covers 9 bases. The sequencing input was peripheral blood. CDR3 sequence: CATAAGGTYNEQFF. Written as DNA, the CDR3 is TGTGCCACCGCGGCGGGGGGGACCTACAATGAGCAGTTCTTC.